The following is a T cell receptor beta chain sequence with its context. The antigen remains unidentified. One base away lies a much larger clone, so this may be a sequencing read error. The data derive from a study of tumor and adjacent non-tumor tissue in lung cancer. In the study overall: Stage I to III disease affected approximately 11 men and roughly five women aged about 31 to 80. Each sample yielded millions of productive TCRbeta reads on average.

The CDR3 extends over 13 amino acids. A modified ARM-PCR protocol with three rounds of nested PCR amplified TCRbeta. TCRdb recomputed calls from the multiplex PCR reads with MiXCR, one row per CDR3 protein. The sample gives over 110,000 distinct CDR3 sequences, around 66% of which show up once; 15% to 20% is in the top ten. RNA was extracted from bulk tissue without any cell sorting. Whole-study results and caveats: Top 100 clones took a larger repertoire share in normal lung.

Sequencing was carried out using lung tumor tissue. The TCR sequence derives from a man in his sixties with small cell lung cancer. The chain has TRBV12-3 or TRBV12-4 and TRBJ2-7; no firm D call. The CDR3 DNA reads as TGTGCCAACAGTGATGGGCCCGCTGGGGAGCAGTACTTC. Protein sequence: CANSDGPAGEQYF.